The 9 T cell receptor beta chains given below trace back to one sample, sequenced in a study of blood T cell repertoires in COVID-19 (dated by TCRdb to 2019 to 2021). Receptors were amplified or captured by the immunoSEQ multiplex PCR assay. The table comes from immuneACCESS by way of TCRdb, which keeps in-frame sequences with V and J called. Part of the clones is missing from these tables; in studies checked, under half for an unresolved V gene and the rest for unknown reasons. The table for this sample lists roughly 700,000 clones; over 80% of them were counted only once. Approximately 0.3% of the sample goes to the ten largest clones. The sample comprised peripheral blood. Receptors originate from a woman aged 18-29 years with acute or convalescent COVID-19.

The V gene is TRBV3-1 (or the pseudogene TRBV3-2), the J gene TRBJ2-7; 7 bases map to TRBD1. The length of the CDR3 is 15 residues. Trimming took 1 base from V and 3 from J; bases not matched to a gene: 6. The germline CDR1 and CDR2 sequences are LGHDT and YNNKEL (reference sequence). The CDR3, as DNA: TGTGCCAGCAGCCAAGGCACAGGGGCGCACTACGAGCAGTACTTC. Its protein is CASSQGTGAHYEQYF.

V gene TRBV29-1 combines with J gene TRBJ2-1; 8 bases agree with TRBD1. V was pared by 6 bases and J by 8 bases, with 6 bases of the junction left unmatched. Germline V gives CDR1 SQVTM, CDR2 ANQGSEA. The CDR3 is 12 residues long. The CDR3 nucleotides read TGCAGCGTGGCTGGACAGGGCCATGAGCAGTTCTTC. Protein sequence: CSVAGQGHEQFF.

The chain is built from TRBV30 and TRBJ1-5; maybe TRBD1 (6 bases). Germline V gene data show CDR1 as GTSNPN and CDR2 as SVGIG (reference sequence). This CDR3 spans 14 amino acids. CDR3 sequence: CAFRTDYSNQPQHF. In DNA form, the CDR3 reads TGTGCTTTTCGGACAGACTATAGCAATCAGCCCCAGCATTTT.

This chain connects TRBV5-1 to TRBJ1-6; D gene uncertain. V lost 0 bases to trimming and J lost 7 bases, with 17 bases between them. The germline gives CDR1 SGHRS, CDR2 YFSETQ. The CDR3 covers 17 residues. CDR3 protein: CASSLASGWQQNSPLHF. The CDR3 region has the DNA TGCGCCAGCAGCTTGGCTTCGGGGTGGCAACAGAATTCACCCCTCCACTTT.

CDR3 protein: CAWSVGGLPGNTIYF. CDR3 sequence (DNA): TGTGCCTGGAGTGTAGGTGGGCTACCTGGAAACACCATATATTTT. J is TRBJ1-3 and V is TRBV30; D uncertain. This CDR3 has 15 residues. Germline lookup yields CDR1 GTSNPN and CDR2 SVGIG (reference sequence). V lost 0 bases, J lost 2 bases, and 11 bases lay in between.

The chain employs TRBV5-1 and TRBJ1-2, with D possibly matching TRBD1 (5 bases). Germline V lookup: CDR1 SGHRS, CDR2 YFSETQ. Trimming removed 4 bases at V and 12 bases at J, with 19 bases between. This CDR3 contains 13 residues. The CDR3 sequence is CASSVDQGTPNTF. CDR3 coding DNA: TGCGCCAGCAGCGTAGATCAGGGCACCCCCAACACCTTC.

The chain carries TRBV7-7 and TRBJ1-2, with TRBD1 matching over 9 bases. Germline CDR1 and CDR2: SSHAT and FNYEAQ (reference sequence). The CDR3 is made up of 17 amino acids. V shed 7 bases, J shed 2 bases, and the junction held 14 bases outside the gene matches. DNA for the CDR3: TGTGCCAGCACCAACGATAGGGACAGGGCCCCCAACTATGGCTACACCTTC. It translates to CASTNDRDRAPNYGYTF.

The chain employs TRBV7-2 and TRBJ1-3; TRBD1 matches at 8 bases. The germline gives CDR1 SGHTA, CDR2 FQGNSA. V lost 5 bases to trimming and J lost 0 bases; unmatched junction nucleotides: 9. This CDR3 comprises 17 residues. The CDR3 protein is CASSPQTGADSGNTIYF. CDR3 in DNA: TGTGCCAGCAGCCCACAGACAGGGGCCGACTCTGGAAACACCATATATTTT.

The chain joins TRBV6-5 to TRBJ1-2; D gene unclear. The CDR3 has 13 amino acids. Trimming left V 5 bases short and J 4 bases short, with 11 bases between. Germline-derived CDR1 and CDR2 are MNHEY and SVGAGI. The CDR3 loop is CASSRTDFYGYTF. DNA of the CDR3: TGTGCCAGCAGTAGGACGGACTTCTATGGCTACACCTTC.